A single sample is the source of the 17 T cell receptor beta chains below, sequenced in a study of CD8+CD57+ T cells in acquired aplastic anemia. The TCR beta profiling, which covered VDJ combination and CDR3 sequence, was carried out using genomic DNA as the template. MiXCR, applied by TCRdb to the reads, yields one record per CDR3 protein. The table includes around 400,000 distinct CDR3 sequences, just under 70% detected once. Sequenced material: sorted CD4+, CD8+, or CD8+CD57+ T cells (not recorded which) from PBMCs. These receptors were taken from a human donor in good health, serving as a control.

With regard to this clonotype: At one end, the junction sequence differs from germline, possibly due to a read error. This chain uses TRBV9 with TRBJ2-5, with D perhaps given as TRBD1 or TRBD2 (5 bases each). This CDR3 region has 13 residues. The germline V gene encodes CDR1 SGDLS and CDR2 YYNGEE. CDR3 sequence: CASSSGLHGGNYF. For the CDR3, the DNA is TGCGCCAGCAGCTCCGGCCTGCATGGGGGAAACTACTTC.

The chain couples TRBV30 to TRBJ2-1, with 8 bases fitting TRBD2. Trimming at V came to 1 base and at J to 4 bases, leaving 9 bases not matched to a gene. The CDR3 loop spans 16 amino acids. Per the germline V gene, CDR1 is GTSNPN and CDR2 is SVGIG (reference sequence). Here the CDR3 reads CAWSGGRLALYNEQFF. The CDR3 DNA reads TGTGCCTGGAGTGGGGGGCGACTAGCGCTATACAATGAGCAGTTCTTC.

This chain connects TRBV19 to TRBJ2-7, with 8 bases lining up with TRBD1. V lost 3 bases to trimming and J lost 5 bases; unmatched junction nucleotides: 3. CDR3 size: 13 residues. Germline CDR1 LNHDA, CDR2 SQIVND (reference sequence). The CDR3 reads CASSIGRGHEQYF. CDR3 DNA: TGTGCCAGTAGTATTGGCAGGGGGCACGAGCAGTACTTC.

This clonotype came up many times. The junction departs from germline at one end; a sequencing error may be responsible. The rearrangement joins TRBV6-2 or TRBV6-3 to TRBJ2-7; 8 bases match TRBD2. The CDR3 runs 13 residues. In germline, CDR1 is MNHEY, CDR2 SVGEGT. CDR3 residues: CASSYSGLAKVHF. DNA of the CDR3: TGTGCCAGCAGTTACTCCGGACTAGCCAAGGTGCACTTC.

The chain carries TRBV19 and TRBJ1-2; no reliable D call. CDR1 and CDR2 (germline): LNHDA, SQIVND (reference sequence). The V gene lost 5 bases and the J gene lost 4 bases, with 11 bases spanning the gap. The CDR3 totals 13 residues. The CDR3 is CASSLVGIYGYTF. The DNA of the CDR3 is TGTGCCAGTAGTTTAGTGGGGATCTATGGCTACACCTTC.

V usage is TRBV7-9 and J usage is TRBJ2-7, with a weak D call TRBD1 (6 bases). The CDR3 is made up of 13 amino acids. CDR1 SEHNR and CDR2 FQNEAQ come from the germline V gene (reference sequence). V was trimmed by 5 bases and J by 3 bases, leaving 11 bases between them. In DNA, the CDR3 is TGTGCCAGCAGCACCCGGGACAACTACGAGCAGTACTTC. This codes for CASSTRDNYEQYF.

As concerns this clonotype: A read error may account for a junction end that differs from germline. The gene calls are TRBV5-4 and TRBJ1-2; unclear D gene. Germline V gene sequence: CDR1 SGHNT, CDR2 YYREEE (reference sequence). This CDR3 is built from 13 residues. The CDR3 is CASSQDENYSYTF. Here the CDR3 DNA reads TGTGCCAGCAGCCAAGATGAGAACTATAGCTACACCTTC.

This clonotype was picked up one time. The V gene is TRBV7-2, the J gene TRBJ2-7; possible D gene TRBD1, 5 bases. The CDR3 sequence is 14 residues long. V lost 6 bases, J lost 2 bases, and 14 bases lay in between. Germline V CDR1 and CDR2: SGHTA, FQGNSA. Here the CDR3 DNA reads TGTGCCAGCAGTCCCGACAGAAGTCCCTACGAGCAGTACTTC. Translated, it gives CASSPDRSPYEQYF.

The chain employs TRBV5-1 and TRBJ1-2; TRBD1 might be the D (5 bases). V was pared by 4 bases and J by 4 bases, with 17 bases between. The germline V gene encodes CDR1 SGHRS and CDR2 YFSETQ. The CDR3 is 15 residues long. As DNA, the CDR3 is TGCGCCAGCAGCGGGGGTCTAGCGGGGGTCTATGGCTACACCTTC. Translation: CASSGGLAGVYGYTF. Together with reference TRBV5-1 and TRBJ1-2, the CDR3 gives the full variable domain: KAGVTQTPRYLIKTRGQQVTLSCSPISGHRSVSWYQQTPGQGLQFLFEYFSETQRNKGNFPGRFSGRQFSNSRSEMNVSTLELGDSALYLCASSGGLAGVYGYTFGSGTRLTVV.

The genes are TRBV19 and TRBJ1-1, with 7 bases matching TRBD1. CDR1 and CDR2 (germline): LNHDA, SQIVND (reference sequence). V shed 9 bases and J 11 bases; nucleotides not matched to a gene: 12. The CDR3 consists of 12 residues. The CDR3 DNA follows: TGTGCCAGCACCGTACAGGGGAAGGGGGCTTTCTTT. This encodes CASTVQGKGAFF.

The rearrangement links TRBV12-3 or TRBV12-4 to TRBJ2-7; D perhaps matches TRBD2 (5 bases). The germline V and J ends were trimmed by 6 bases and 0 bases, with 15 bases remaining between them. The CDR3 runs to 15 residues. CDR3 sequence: CASSLGIPSSYEQYF. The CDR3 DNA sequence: TGTGCCAGCAGCCTCGGGATCCCCAGCTCCTACGAGCAGTACTTC.

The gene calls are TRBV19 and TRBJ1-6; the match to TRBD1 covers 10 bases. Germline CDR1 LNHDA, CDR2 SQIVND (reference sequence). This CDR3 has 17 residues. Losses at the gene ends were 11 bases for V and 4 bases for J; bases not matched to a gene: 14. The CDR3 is CAGIGRRTGGYNSPLHF. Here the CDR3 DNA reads TGTGCCGGTATCGGGAGGAGGACAGGGGGATATAATTCACCCCTCCACTTT.

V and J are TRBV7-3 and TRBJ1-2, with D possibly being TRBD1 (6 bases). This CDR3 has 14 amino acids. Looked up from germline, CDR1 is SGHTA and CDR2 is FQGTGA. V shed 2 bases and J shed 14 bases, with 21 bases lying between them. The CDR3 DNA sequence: TGTGCCAGCAGCTTAGGTCTAGCTGGCGGGGGGCTGACCTTC. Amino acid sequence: CASSLGLAGGGLTF.

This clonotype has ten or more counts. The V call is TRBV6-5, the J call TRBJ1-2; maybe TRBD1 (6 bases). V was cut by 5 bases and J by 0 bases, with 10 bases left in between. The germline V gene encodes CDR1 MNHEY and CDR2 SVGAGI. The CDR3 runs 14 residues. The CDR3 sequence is CASSDTGTNYGYTF. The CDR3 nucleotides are TGTGCCAGCAGTGACACAGGGACTAACTATGGCTACACCTTC.

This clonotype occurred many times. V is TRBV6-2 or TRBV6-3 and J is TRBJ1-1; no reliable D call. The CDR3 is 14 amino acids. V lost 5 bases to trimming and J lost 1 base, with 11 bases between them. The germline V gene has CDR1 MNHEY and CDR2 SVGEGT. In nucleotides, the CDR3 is TGTGCCAGCAGTCTCCCATGGGGGAACACTGAAGCTTTCTTT. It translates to CASSLPWGNTEAFF.

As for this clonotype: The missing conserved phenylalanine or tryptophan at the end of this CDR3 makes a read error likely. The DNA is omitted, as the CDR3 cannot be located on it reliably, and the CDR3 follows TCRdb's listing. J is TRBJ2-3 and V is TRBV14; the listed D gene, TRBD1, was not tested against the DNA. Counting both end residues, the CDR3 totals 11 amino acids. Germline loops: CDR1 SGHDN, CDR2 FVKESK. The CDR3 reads CASSLGEALYV.

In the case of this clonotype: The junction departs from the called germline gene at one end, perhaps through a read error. The CDR3 is CASSTFSGSTEAF. The CDR3 DNA follows: TGTGCCAGTAGTACCTTCTCGGGGAGCACTGAAGCTTTC. The genes are TRBV19 and TRBJ2-6; a weak D match, TRBD2 (5 bases). Germline CDR1 is LNHDA and CDR2 is SQIVND (reference sequence). This CDR3 region has 13 residues.